The clone carrying this TCR beta chain was counted many times. The target antigen is unknown. Production of TCR cDNA was by 5'RACE template switching, which also added a universal primer site and UMIs. TCRdb fed the 5' RACE reads into MiXCR, producing one record per CDR3 protein. The repertoire includes some 120,000 distinct CDR3 sequences, more than 7.5% of them detected once, and around 25% sits in the top ten. The germline gives CDR1 SGHDT, CDR2 YYEEEE. The CDR3 length is 14 residues. V was cut by 4 bases and J by 4 bases, with 14 bases left in between. The entry originates in a study of T cells after yellow fever vaccination. Study-level points and caveats: Researchers report a weaker secondary response that nonetheless peaked faster, day 5 versus 15. Abundant bulk-population clonotypes could contaminate the FACS-sorted repertoires.

This sequence was found in a man between 25 and 39 years old who received the YFV17D yellow fever vaccine. The material was CD8+ T cells sorted from PBMCs, obtained 45 days after the yellow fever booster vaccination. The rearrangement links TRBV5-6 to TRBJ1-2, with unresolved D. The chain's CDR3 is CASSPEGAGYGYTF. The CDR3 DNA is TGTGCCAGCAGCCCCGAGGGCGCCGGCTATGGCTACACCTTC.